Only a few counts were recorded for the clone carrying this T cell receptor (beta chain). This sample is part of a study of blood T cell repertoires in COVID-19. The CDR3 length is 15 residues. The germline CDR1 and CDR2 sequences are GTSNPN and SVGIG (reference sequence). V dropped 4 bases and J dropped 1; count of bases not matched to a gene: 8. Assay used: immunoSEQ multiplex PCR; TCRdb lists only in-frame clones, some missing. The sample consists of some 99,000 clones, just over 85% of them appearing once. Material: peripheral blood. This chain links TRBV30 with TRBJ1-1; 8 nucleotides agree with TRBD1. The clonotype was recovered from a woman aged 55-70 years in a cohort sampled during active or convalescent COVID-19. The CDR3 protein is CAWIKEGTGNTEAFF. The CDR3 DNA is TGTGCCTGGATTAAGGAAGGGACAGGGAACACTGAAGCTTTCTTT.